This TCR beta chain was found in a study of lymphopenia after photon versus proton radiotherapy. As regards this clone: Its antigen is still unknown.

The V gene's germline CDR1 is MNHEY and CDR2 SVGAGI. CDR3 size: 15 residues. The V segment lost 5 bases and the J segment 7 bases; nucleotides outside the gene matches: 9. TCRdb's copy holds only in-frame clones and misses some; the assay was immunoSEQ multiplex PCR. The sample contains approximately 70,000 clones, around 90% of which appear only once. Study-level results: Under photons, naive T cells and diversity fell while effector/memory populations rose. Larger post-nadir TCR diversity loss correlated inversely with survival in deceased patients. After the lymphocyte nadir, photon-treated repertoires showed oligoclonal expansion, especially of CD8+ Temra cells.

The source is an older man with esophageal cancer. The sample was peripheral blood, taken from a patient treated with proton-based radiotherapy. V gene TRBV6-5 combines with J gene TRBJ1-5; TRBD1 aligns across 9 bases. The CDR3 sequence is CASSGGTGLQQPQHF. CDR3 sequence (DNA): TGTGCCAGCAGTGGGGGGACAGGGTTACAGCAGCCCCAGCATTTT.